This TCR beta chain emerged from a study of T-cell memory formation after mild COVID-19. Looking at the study overall: Largely donor-specific sequence clusters came from a couple of donors.

Study-wide results and caveats: Contracting CD4+ clones lay largely in CM and EM, with CD8+ ones residing in EMRA. Researchers found some responding clones in pre-infection memory, a sign that cross-reactive memory joined.

MiXCR, run by TCRdb on the 5' RACE reads, gives a single entry per CDR3 protein. The table shows roughly 40,000 distinct CDR3 sequences, with 6% to 8% occurring only once. Per the germline V gene, CDR1 is SGHAT and CDR2 is FQNNGV. Trimming removed 4 bases from V and 4 bases from J; junction bases left unmatched: 5. The length of the CDR3 is 15 residues. Remarks on this clonotype: Its antigen is as yet unknown.

The source of this sequence is a man between 18 and 29 years old who had mild COVID-19 (a few samples of this study predate the infection). Cell type and time point are not known. The V and J genes are TRBV11-2 and TRBJ2-1; TRBD1 matches at 9 bases. What was sequenced was PBMCs or a T cell subset sorted from them (not recorded which). This CDR3 is CASSSRQGVYNEQFF. CDR3 DNA sequence: TGTGCCAGCAGCTCCCGACAGGGGGTATACAATGAGCAGTTCTTC.